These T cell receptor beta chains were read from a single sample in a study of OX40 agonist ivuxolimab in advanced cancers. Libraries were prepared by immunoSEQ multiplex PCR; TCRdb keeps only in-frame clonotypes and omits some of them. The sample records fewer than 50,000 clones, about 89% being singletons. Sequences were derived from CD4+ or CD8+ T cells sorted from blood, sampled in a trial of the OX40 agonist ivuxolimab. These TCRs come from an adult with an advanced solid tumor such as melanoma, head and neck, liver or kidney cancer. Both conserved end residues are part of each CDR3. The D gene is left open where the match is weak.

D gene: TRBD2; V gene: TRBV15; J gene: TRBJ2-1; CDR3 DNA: TGTGCCACCAGCAGATCCGGACTAGCCTCCTACAATGAGCAGTTCTTC; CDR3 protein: CATSRSGLASYNEQFF
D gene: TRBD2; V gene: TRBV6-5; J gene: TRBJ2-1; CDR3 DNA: TGTGCCAGCAGTTACGCGGGGGGCAATGAGCAGTTCTTC; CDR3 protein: CASSYAGGNEQFF
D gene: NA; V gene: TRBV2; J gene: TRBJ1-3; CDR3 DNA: TGTGCCGTACTGAAGGGACGGGGGCCGGGAAACACCATATATTTT; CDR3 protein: CAVLKGRGPGNTIYF
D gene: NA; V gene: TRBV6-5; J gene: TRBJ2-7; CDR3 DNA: TGTGCCAGCAGTACACTGGGGGAGGTCCTCGAGCAGTACTTC; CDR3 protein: CASSTLGEVLEQYF
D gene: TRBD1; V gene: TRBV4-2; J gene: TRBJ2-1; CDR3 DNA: TGTGCCAGCAGCCAAGTTGGGGGACAGGTGTTCTACAATGAGCAGTTCTTC; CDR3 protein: CASSQVGGQVFYNEQFF
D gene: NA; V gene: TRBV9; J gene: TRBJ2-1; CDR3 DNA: TGTGCCAGCAGCGTAGGAAGGGGGTGGGTCAATGAGCAGTTCTTC; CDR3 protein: CASSVGRGWVNEQFF
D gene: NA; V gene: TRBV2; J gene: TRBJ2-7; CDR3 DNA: TGTGCCAGCAGTGAGTGGGAGTACGAGCAGTACTTC; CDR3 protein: CASSEWEYEQYF
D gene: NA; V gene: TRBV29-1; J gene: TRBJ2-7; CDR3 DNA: TGCAGCGCCCAGGGGGGGACGGGCTACGAGCAGTACTTC; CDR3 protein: CSAQGGTGYEQYF
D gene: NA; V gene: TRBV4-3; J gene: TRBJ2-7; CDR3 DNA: TGCGCCAGCAGCCAAGTTCTAGCTGGCGAGCAGTACTTC; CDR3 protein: CASSQVLAGEQYF
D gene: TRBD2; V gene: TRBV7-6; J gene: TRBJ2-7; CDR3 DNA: TGTGCCAGCAGCCCCGGGGGGACCTACGAGCAGTACTTC; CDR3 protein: CASSPGGTYEQYF
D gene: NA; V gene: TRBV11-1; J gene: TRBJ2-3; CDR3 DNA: TGTGCCAGCACCTCGGGGGCAGATACGCAGTATTTT; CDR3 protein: CASTSGADTQYF
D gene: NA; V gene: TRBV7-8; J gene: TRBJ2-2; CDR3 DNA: TGTGCCAGCAGCTTCGGAGCGGCGAACACCGGGGAGCTGTTTTTT; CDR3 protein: CASSFGAANTGELFF
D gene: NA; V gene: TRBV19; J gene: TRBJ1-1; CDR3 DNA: TGTGCCAGTAGCACGGGCCTGAACACTGAAGCTTTCTTT; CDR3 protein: CASSTGLNTEAFF
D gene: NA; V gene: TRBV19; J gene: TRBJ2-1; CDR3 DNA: TGTGCCAGTAGTATAGGACCTGGCAATGAGCAGTTCTTC; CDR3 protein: CASSIGPGNEQFF
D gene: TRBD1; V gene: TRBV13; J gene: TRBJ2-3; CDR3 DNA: TGTGCCAGCAGCTTATATGGACAGGGGCAAGGGGATACGCAGTATTTT; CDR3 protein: CASSLYGQGQGDTQYF
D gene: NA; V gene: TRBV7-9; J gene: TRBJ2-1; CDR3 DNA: TGTGCCAGCAGCCCCATAGCGTCGGAGAGCTCCTACAATGAGCAGTTCTTC; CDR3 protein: CASSPIASESSYNEQFF
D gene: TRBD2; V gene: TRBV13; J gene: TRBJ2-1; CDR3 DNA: TGTGCCAGCACGACTCAGGGCAGGCTAGCGGGATACAATGAGCAGTTCTTC; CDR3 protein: CASTTQGRLAGYNEQFF